This TCR beta chain emerged from a study of shared clonotypes between healthy human individuals. Study information: Donors had three CD4 naive, three CD4 memory, two CD8 naive and one CD8 memory plate apiece.

Replicate PCRs for sorted subsets used roughly 200 ng DNA; this equaled 30,000 to 35,000 T cell genomes. Sequenced by immunoSEQ multiplex PCR; TCRdb stores in-frame clones only, minus some. Counted here are nearly 2 million clones, approximately 94% occurring once; the ten biggest clones make up around 1%. Per germline, CDR1 SQVTM and CDR2 ANQGSEA. Trimming took 7 bases from V and 0 from J, leaving 14 bases between them. The CDR3 totals 14 residues. Naive CD8 isolation took CD45RO-negative cells positively selected for CCR7 and excluded terminally differentiated effector memory CD45RA+ cells. The chain joins TRBV29-1 to TRBJ2-3, with no clear D. The sample consisted of naive CD8+ T cells sorted from blood. This receptor was identified in a man in his late teens or twenties in good health. CDR3 bases: TGCAGCGCTCCGGACGGCCATAGCACAGATACGCAGTATTTT. It encodes CSAPDGHSTDTQYF.